The 2 T cell receptor beta chains below come from one sample, sequenced in a study of T cell changes during pregnancy in multiple sclerosis. Assay: immunoSEQ multiplex PCR; the TCRdb copy retains only in-frame clones and omits some. The sample lists about 32,000 clones; roughly 90% were seen once. Specimen: CD4+ T cells from peripheral blood mononuclear cells, collected after pregnancy. The receptors stem from a female donor in good health, enrolled as a control in a pregnancy study.

V gene TRBV2 combines with J gene TRBJ1-3, with 9 bases identical to TRBD1. The V and J ends lost 3 bases and 1 base, in that order; junction bases with no gene match: 4. The V gene's germline CDR1 is SNHLY and CDR2 FYNNEI. This CDR3 contains 16 residues. The CDR3 protein is CASSDRQGGSGNTIYF. CDR3 sequence (DNA): TGTGCCAGCAGTGACAGACAGGGGGGTTCTGGAAACACCATATATTTT.

This clone was seen once. V gene TRBV4-2 combines with J gene TRBJ1-2, with D perhaps TRBD1 (6 bases). Germline CDR1 LGHNA, CDR2 YNFKEQ. V lost 0 bases to trimming and J lost 7 bases, with 18 bases between them. The CDR3 covers 16 residues. The CDR3 is CASSQDHRVIRGGYTF. CDR3 bases: TGTGCCAGCAGCCAAGATCACAGGGTCATCAGAGGTGGCTACACCTTC.